This TCR beta chain was profiled in a study of shared clonotypes between healthy human individuals. Study-wide results and limits: Depth of sequencing was expected to influence donor clonotype sharing.

Germline V gives CDR1 MGHDK, CDR2 SYGVNS. The CDR3 length is 11 residues. The V gene lost 8 bases and the J gene lost 11 bases, with 14 bases spanning the gap. For each subset, genomic DNA was distributed in equal portions over several immunoSEQ plates. Clones were read by immunoSEQ multiplex PCR, and TCRdb kept only the in-frame ones, dropping some. The sample has approximately 2,200,000 clones, approximately 94% seen once. Remarks on this clone: Its antigen is not known.

Terminally differentiated effector memory CD45RA+ cells were excluded from the naive CD8 cells, which were CD45RO-negative and positively selected for CCR7. The V and J genes are TRBV25-1 and TRBJ2-3; D is tentatively TRBD1 or TRBD2 (5 bases each). This TCR was recovered from a man aged 18 to 30 in good health. Some clones in this sample may be carry-over from other donors' samples. Specimen: naive CD8+ T cells from PBMCs. CDR3 DNA sequence: TGTGCCAGCGGGACCGGTTACAGGCAGTATTTT. Its translation is CASGTGYRQYF.